The clone carrying this TCR beta chain was counted many times. Its specificity is unknown. The sample comes from a study of OX40 agonist ivuxolimab in advanced cancers. People who had autoimmune disease history or systemic immunosuppression were excluded. Data came from immunoSEQ multiplex PCR; TCRdb stores just in-frame clones and leaves some out. The data contain 74,000 or so clones, approximately 85% of them singletons. CDR3 length equals 14 residues. Germline V gene lookup returns CDR1 SGHAT and CDR2 FQNNGV. V was cut by 4 bases and J by 5 bases, with 14 bases left in between. Study-level findings and limits: Partial responders at 0.1-3.0 mg/kg showed near-lowest clonal expansion.

The sequence was obtained from an adult with an advanced solid tumor such as melanoma, head and neck, liver or kidney cancer. The chain joins TRBV11-2 to TRBJ2-5, with no clear D. This specimen consisted of CD4+ or CD8+ T cells sorted from blood, obtained in a trial of the OX40 agonist ivuxolimab. CDR3 bases: TGTGCCAGCAGCTCTTCTCCTGCGGACGAGACCCAGTACTTC. Translating it yields CASSSSPADETQYF.